This TCR beta chain was captured in a study of blood T cell repertoires in COVID-19 (dated by TCRdb to 2020 to 2021). About the full investigation: Samples covering the acute and convalescent phases of COVID-19 were provided by collaborators in the United States, Italy and Spain. The prospective study material was composed of cDNA or gDNA derived from T cells, B-cell-depleted T cells, or PBMCs. Nearly every sample came with metadata listing a de-identified subject ID, COVID-19 status, age in years and sex. Where available, HLA class I and class II types were obtained from metadata supplied by the sample provider rather than from assay-based typing. Subjects who had been exposed to COVID-19, were actively infected with it, or had recovered from it provided the deeply sampled blood TCRbeta repertoires that made up the dataset. Samples were obtained from the ongoing ImmuneRACE study (first 160 participants) and from roughly 1,300 subjects provided by 6 global collaborators. A freely available public database, intended as a resource for researchers studying the immune response to SARS-CoV-2, is where the repertoires were released. Results and caveats for the whole study, not just this receptor: The quantity of clinical and demographic metadata differed by source and by participant and was supplied without curation.

Whole blood was collected in K2EDTA tubes by collaborating institutions according to the institutions' own protocols. For TCRbeta analysis, collaborators shipped samples in one of three forms: frozen whole blood, isolated PBMCs, or DNA extracted from either of those sample types. CDR3 length: 16 amino acids, cysteine to phenylalanine. The CDR3 DNA has 48 bases and is translated from base 1. In the germline V gene (reference sequence), CDR1 corresponds to LGHDT and CDR2 to YNNKEL. V loses 5 bases, J loses 4 bases, and the germline ends lie 17 bases apart. As concerns this clone: It lacks a known antigen. No base quality values were provided; no much bigger clone lies one nucleotide off.

TCRbeta CDR3 regions were amplified from genomic DNA using the immunoSEQ Assay, a bias-controlled multiplex PCR. Under the source paper's analysis protocol: Nucleated cell counts per sample were estimated from amplification of reference gene primers within the assay. Sequence reads were collapsed and filtered to measure the absolute abundance of every unique TCRbeta CDR3 rearrangement. For each sample, productive Simpson clonality was calculated by taking the square root of Simpson's diversity index across productive rearrangements. Imported from immuneACCESS, the table was reduced by TCRdb to in-frame sequences with V and J called. These copies leave out some clones; in studies compared against another copy, an unresolved V gene accounts for under half, and the cause of the remainder is not known. V and J calls and clone size are copied from that table; D and trimming were computed from the DNA. A total of 180,000 or so clones appear in this sample, 86% of them only once. Roughly 7.3% of the sample comes from the top ten.

The V and J segments used are TRBV3-1 (or the pseudogene TRBV3-2) and TRBJ2-2, with the D gene not clear enough to name. The receptor was derived from a woman older than 75 in a cohort sampled during active or convalescent COVID-19. Sequenced: peripheral blood. The CDR3 protein: CASSATYSDGTGELFF. DNA sequence: TGTGCCAGCAGCGCGACATACTCCGATGGCACCGGGGAGCTGTTTTTT.